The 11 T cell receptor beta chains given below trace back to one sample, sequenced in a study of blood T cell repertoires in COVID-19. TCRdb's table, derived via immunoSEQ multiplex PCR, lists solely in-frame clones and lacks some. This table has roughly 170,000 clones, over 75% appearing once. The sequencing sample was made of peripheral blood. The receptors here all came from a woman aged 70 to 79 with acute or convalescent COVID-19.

CDR3 residues: CASSFFGTGASEQYF. CDR3 DNA: TGTGCCAGCAGTTTCTTCGGGACAGGGGCGTCTGAGCAGTACTTC. The chain joins TRBV6-6 to TRBJ2-7, with 10 bases lining up with TRBD1. CDR3 length equals 15 residues. V trimming: 4 bases; J trimming: 7 bases; junction bases outside the gene matches: 10. The V gene's germline CDR1 is MNHNY and CDR2 SVGAGI (reference sequence).

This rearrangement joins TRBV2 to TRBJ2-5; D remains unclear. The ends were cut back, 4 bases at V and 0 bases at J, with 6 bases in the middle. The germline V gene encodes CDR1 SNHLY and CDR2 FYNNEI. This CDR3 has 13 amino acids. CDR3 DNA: TGTGCCAGCAGTGCCACTTACCAAGAGACCCAGTACTTC. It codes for CASSATYQETQYF.

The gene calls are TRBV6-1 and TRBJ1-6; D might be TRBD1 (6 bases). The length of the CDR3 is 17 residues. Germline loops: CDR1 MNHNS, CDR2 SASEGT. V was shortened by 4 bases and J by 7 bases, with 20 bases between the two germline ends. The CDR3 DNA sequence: TGTGCCAGCAGTGGTAACAGGGTCTCAGAATTAAATTCACCCCTCCACTTT. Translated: CASSGNRVSELNSPLHF.

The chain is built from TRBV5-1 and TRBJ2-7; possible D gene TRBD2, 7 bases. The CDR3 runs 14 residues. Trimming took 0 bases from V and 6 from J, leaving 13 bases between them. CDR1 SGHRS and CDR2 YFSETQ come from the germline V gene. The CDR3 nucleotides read TGCGCCAGCAGCTTGGAATCGGGGGGCTCCGAGCAGTACTTC. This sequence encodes CASSLESGGSEQYF.

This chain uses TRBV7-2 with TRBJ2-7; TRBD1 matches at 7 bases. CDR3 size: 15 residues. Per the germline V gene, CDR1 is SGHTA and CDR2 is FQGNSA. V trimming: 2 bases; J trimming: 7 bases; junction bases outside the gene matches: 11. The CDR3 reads CASSLNKGALGEQYF. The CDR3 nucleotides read TGTGCCAGCAGCTTAAACAAGGGGGCGCTTGGGGAGCAGTACTTC.

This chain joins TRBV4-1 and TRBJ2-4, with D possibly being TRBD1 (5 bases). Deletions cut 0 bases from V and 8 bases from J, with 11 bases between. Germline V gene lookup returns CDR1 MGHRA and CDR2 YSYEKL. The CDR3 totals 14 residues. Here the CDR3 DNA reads TGCGCCAGCAGCCAAGAAGCCGTAGGGGACATTCAGTACTTC. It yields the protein CASSQEAVGDIQYF.

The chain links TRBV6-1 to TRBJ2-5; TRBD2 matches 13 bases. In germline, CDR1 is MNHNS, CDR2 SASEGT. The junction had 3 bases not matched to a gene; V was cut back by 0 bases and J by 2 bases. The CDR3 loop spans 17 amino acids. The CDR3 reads CASSEARGLAGQETQYF. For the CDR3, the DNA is TGTGCCAGCAGTGAAGCTCGGGGACTAGCGGGGCAAGAGACCCAGTACTTC.

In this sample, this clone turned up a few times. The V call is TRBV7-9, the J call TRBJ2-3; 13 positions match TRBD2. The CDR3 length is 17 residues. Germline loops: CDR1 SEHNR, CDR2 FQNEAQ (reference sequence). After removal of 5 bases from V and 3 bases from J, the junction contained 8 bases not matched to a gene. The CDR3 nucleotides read TGTGCCAGCAGCGTAGGACTAGCGGGAGACGGGACAGATACGCAGTATTTT. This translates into CASSVGLAGDGTDTQYF.

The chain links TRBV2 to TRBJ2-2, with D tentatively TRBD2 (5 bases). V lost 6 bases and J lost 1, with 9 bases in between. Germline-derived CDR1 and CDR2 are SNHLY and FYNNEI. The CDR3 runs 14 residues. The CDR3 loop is CASSSGLNTGELFF. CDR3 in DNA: TGTGCCAGCAGCTCCGGACTGAACACCGGGGAGCTGTTTTTT.

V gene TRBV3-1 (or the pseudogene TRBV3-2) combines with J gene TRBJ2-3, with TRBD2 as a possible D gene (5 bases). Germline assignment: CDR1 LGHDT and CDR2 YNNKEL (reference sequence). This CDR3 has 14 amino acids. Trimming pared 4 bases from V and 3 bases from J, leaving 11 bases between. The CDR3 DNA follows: TGTGCCAGCAGCCTCGGGAAAGGGACAGATACGCAGTATTTT. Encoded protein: CASSLGKGTDTQYF.

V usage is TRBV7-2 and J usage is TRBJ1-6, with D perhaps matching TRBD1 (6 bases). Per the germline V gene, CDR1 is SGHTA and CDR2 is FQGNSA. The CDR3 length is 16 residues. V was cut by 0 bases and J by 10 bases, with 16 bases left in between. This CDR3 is CASSLALTGTNSPLHF. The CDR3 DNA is TGTGCCAGCAGCTTAGCGCTTACAGGGACTAACTCACCCCTCCACTTT.